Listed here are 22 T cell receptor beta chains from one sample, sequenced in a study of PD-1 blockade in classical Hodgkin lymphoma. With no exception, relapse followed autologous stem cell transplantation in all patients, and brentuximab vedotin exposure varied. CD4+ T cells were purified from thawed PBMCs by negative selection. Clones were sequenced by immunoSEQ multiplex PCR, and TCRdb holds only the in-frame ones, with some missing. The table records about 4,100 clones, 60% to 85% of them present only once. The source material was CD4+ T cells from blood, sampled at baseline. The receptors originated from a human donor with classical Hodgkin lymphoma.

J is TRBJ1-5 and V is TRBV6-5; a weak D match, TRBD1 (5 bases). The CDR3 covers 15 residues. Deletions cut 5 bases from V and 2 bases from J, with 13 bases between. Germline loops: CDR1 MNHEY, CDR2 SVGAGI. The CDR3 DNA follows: TGTGCCAGCAGTCCAAGGGGACGTGGCAATCAGCCCCAGCATTTT. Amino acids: CASSPRGRGNQPQHF.

In nucleotides, the CDR3 is TGTGCCAGCAGCTTTTACAGGGTGAACACTGAAGCTTTCTTT. Protein product: CASSFYRVNTEAFF. The J gene is TRBJ1-1, the V gene TRBV7-2, with TRBD1 as a possible D gene (6 bases). Trimming removed 3 bases from V and 0 bases from J, with 8 bases in between. Germline assignment: CDR1 SGHTA and CDR2 FQGNSA. The CDR3 extends over 14 amino acids.

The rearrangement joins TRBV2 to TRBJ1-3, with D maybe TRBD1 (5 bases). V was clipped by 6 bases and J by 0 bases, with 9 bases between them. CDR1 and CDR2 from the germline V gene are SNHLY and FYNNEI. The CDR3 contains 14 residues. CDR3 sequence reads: CASRTTGSGNTIYF. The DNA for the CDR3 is TGTGCCAGCAGGACCACAGGCTCTGGAAACACCATATATTTT.

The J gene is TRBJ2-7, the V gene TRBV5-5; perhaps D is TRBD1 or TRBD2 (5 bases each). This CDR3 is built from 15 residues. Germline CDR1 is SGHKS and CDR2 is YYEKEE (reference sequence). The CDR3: CASNLADGTPYEQYV. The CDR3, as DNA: TGTGCCAGCAACTTGGCAGATGGGACCCCCTACGAGCAGTACGTC.

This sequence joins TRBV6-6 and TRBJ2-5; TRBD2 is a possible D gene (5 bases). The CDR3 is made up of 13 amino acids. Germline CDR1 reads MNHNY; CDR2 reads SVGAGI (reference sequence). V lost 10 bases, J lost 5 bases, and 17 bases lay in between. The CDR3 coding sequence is TGTGCCACCCTAGGCGGGTCGGGGGAGACCCAGTACTTC. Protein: CATLGGSGETQYF.

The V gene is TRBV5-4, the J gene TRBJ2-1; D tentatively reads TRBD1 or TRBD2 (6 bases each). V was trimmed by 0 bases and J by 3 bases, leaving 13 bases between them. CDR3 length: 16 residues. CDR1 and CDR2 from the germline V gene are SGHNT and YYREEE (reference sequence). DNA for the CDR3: TGTGCCAGCAGCTTGGGGGGGGCAGGTGGCTACAATGAGCAGTTCTTC. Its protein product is CASSLGGAGGYNEQFF.

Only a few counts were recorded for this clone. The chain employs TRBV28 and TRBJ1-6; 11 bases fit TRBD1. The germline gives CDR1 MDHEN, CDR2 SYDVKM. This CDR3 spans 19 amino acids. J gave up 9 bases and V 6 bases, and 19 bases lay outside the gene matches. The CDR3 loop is CASRTFRLDRGQAGSPLHF. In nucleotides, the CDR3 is TGTGCCAGCAGAACATTTAGGCTGGACAGGGGGCAGGCGGGTTCACCCCTCCACTTT.

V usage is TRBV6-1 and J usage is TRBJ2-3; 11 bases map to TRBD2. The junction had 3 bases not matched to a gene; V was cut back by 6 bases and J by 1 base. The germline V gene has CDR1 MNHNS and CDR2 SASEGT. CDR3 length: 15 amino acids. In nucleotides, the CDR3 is TGTGCCAGCAGGATTAGCGGGGGGGGCACAGATACGCAGTATTTT. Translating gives CASRISGGGTDTQYF.

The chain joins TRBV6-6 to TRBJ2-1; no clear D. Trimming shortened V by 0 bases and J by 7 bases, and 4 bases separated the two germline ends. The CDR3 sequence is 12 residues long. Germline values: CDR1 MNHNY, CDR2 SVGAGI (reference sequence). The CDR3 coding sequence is TGTGCCAGCAGTTACTCTCGTAATGAGCAGTTCTTC. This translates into CASSYSRNEQFF.

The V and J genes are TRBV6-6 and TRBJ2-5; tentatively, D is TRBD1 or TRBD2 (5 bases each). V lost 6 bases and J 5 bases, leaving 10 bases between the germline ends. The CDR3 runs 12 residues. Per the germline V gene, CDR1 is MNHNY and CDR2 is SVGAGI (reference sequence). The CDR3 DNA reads TGTGCCAGCAGCGGGGACCGGGAGACCCAGTACTTC. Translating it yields CASSGDRETQYF.

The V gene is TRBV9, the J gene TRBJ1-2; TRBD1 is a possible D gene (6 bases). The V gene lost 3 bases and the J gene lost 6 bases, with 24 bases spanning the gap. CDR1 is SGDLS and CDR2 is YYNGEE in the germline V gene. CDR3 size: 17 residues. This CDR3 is CASSERQTSGGLHGYTF. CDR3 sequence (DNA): TGTGCCAGCAGCGAACGTCAAACCTCGGGGGGCCTTCATGGCTACACCTTC. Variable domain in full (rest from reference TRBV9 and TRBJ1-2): DSGVTQTPKHLITATGQRVTLRCSPRSGDLSVYWYQQSLDQGLQFLIQYYNGEERAKGNILERFSAQQFPDLHSELNLSSLELGDSALYFCASSERQTSGGLHGYTFGSGTRLTVV.

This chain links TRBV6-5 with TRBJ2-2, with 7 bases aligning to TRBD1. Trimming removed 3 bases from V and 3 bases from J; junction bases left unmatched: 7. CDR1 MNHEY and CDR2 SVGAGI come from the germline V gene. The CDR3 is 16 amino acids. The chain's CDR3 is CASSYYPTGYTGELFF. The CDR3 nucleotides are TGTGCCAGCAGTTATTATCCGACAGGGTACACCGGGGAGCTGTTTTTT.

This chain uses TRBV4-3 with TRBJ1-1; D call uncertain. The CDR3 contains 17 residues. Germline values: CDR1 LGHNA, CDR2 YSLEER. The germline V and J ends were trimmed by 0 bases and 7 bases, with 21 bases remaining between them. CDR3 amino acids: CASSQEYWQEAFNEAFF. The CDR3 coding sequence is TGCGCCAGCAGCCAAGAGTACTGGCAGGAGGCGTTCAATGAAGCTTTCTTT.

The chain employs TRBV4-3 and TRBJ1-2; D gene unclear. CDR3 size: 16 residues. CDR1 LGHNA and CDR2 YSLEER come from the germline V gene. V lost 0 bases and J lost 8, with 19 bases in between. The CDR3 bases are TGCGCCAGCAGCCAAGATTATAACGGAGGCCGTGGAGGCTACACCTTC. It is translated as CASSQDYNGGRGGYTF.

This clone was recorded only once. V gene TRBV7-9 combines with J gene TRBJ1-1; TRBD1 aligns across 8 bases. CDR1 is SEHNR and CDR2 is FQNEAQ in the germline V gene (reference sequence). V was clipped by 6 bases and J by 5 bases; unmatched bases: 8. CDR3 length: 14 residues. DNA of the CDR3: TGTGCCAGCAGGGACAGGACAGGGAGGACTGAAGCTTTCTTT. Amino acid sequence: CASRDRTGRTEAFF.

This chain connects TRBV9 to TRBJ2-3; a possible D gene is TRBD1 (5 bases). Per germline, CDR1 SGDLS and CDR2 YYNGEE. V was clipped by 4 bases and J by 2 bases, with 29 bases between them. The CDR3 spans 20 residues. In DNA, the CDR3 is TGTGCCAGCAGCAGCGCCAGAAGATTGGGGCTCACGACCTTCACAGATACGCAGTATTTT. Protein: CASSSARRLGLTTFTDTQYF.

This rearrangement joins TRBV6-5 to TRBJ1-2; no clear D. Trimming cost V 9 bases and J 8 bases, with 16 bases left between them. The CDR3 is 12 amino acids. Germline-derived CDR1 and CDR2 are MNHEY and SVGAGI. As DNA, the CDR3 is TGTGCCAGGAGGGAATCGGTTGGGGGCTACACCTTC. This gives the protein CARRESVGGYTF.

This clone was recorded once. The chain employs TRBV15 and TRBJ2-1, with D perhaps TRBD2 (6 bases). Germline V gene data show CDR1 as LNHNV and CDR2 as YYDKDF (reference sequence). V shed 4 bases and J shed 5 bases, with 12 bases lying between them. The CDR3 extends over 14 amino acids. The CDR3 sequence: CATSMGGSDNEQFF. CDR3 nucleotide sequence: TGTGCCACCAGCATGGGGGGTTCTGACAATGAGCAGTTCTTC.

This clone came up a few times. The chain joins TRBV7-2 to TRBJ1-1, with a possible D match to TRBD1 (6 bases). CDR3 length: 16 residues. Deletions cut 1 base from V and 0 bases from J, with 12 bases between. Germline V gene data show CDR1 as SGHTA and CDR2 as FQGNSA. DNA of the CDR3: TGTGCCAGCAGCTTAGTCGTGGGGGCGGTGAACACTGAAGCTTTCTTT. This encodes CASSLVVGAVNTEAFF.

In DNA form, the CDR3 reads TGTGCCAGCAGCTTGGGGGGGACAGGGAGGGCCGCGGGTCAGCCCCAGCATTTT. It encodes CASSLGGTGRAAGQPQHF. The V call is TRBV5-6, the J call TRBJ1-5; 9 bases line up with TRBD1. V trimming: 0 bases; J trimming: 6 bases; junction bases outside the gene matches: 13. The V gene's germline CDR1 is SGHDT and CDR2 YYEEEE. This CDR3 comprises 18 residues.

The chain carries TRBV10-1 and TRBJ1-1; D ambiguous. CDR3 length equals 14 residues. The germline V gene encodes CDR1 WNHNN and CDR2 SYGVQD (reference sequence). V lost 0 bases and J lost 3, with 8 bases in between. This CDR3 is CASSESGLYTEAFF. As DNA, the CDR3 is TGCGCCAGCAGTGAGTCGGGATTGTACACTGAAGCTTTCTTT.

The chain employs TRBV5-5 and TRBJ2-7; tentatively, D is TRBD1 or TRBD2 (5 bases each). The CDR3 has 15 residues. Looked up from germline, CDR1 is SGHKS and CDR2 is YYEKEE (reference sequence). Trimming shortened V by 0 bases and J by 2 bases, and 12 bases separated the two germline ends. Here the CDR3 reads CASSLADGTPYEQYV. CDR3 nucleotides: TGTGCCAGCAGCTTGGCAGATGGGACCCCCTACGAGCAGTACGTC.